These 20 T cell receptor beta chains originate from one sample sequenced in a study of blood T cell repertoires in COVID-19. Only in-frame clones appear in the TCRdb table, and some are missing; sequencing was by immunoSEQ multiplex PCR. The sample shows hundreds of thousands of clones, around 90% of them seen only once. The specimen sequenced was peripheral blood. The receptor set was obtained from a man between 18 and 29 years old with active or convalescent COVID-19.

The chain employs TRBV7-3 and TRBJ2-3; TRBD2 agrees at 9 bases. Germline CDR1 SGHTA, CDR2 FQGTGA. The CDR3 is made up of 15 amino acids. J lost 2 bases, V lost 5 bases, and 5 bases had no gene match. The CDR3 here is CASSSSGGLTDTQYF. CDR3 in DNA: TGTGCCAGCAGCAGTAGCGGGGGCCTCACAGATACGCAGTATTTT.

The chain is built from TRBV2 and TRBJ1-3, with D hard to call. The germline gives CDR1 SNHLY, CDR2 FYNNEI. V lost 5 bases and J 4 bases, leaving 12 bases between the germline ends. There are 14 residues in the CDR3. The CDR3 DNA is TGTGCCAGCAGTTTGCCTGGAGCGGGAAACACCATATATTTT. This encodes CASSLPGAGNTIYF.

The rearrangement uses TRBV27 and TRBJ1-4; D remains unclear. Germline V lookup: CDR1 MNHEY, CDR2 SMNVEV (reference sequence). V gave up 6 bases and J gave up 0 bases, with 5 bases separating them. The CDR3 extends over 13 amino acids. The CDR3 spells CASRRTTNEKLFF. The CDR3 DNA sequence: TGTGCCAGCAGGAGAACAACTAATGAAAAACTGTTTTTT.

There are a few counts of this clone. The chain couples TRBV3-1 (or the pseudogene TRBV3-2) to TRBJ2-1; TRBD2 matches 9 bases. The CDR3 totals 12 residues. After removal of 6 bases from V and 12 bases from J, the junction contained 6 bases not matched to a gene. Germline V lookup: CDR1 LGHDT, CDR2 YNNKEL (reference sequence). In DNA, the CDR3 is TGTGCCAGCAGTCCCGGGACTAGCTGGCAGTTCTTC. Its translation: CASSPGTSWQFF.

V usage is TRBV12-1 and J usage is TRBJ1-2; TRBD1, as called in the table, went unchecked against the DNA. TRBV12-1 is a known pseudogene. The CDR3 is made up of 15 amino acids. The DNA of the CDR3 is TGTGCCAGCAGCTTTGACCGCGGTACAGGGGGTGGCTACACCTTC. It codes for CASSFDRGTGGGYTF.

V is TRBV7-9 and J is TRBJ1-1; D remains unclear. The germline CDR1 and CDR2 sequences are SEHNR and FQNEAQ (reference sequence). Trimming cost V 3 bases and J 4 bases, with 6 bases left between them. CDR3 length: 12 residues. The DNA for the CDR3 is TGTGCCAGCAGCTTTTCGGTCACTGAAGCTTTCTTT. It encodes CASSFSVTEAFF.

The chain links TRBV10-3 to TRBJ2-1; 8 nucleotides align to TRBD2. This CDR3 has 15 residues. Trimming cost V 1 base and J 6 bases; bases outside gene matches: 5. Germline-derived CDR1 and CDR2 are ENHRY and SYGVKD. The CDR3 bases are TGTGCCATCAGTGAGTTCTGGACTAGCCGCAATGAGCAGTTCTTC. This encodes CAISEFWTSRNEQFF.

The V and J genes are TRBV9 and TRBJ1-2; 7 positions match TRBD1. After removal of 0 bases from V and 4 bases from J, the junction contained 3 bases not matched to a gene. Germline loops: CDR1 SGDLS, CDR2 YYNGEE. CDR3 length: 14 amino acids. DNA for the CDR3: TGTGCCAGCAGCGTAGACAGGGGAATCTATGGCTACACCTTC. Residues: CASSVDRGIYGYTF.

The chain recombines TRBV4-3 with TRBJ1-4; 7 bases align to TRBD1. Losses at the gene ends were 4 bases for V and 3 bases for J; bases not matched to a gene: 5. The germline CDR1 and CDR2 sequences are LGHNA and YSLEER. The CDR3 spans 15 residues. CDR3 sequence: CASSLGQSSNEKLFF. The CDR3 region has the DNA TGCGCCAGCAGCCTGGGACAGTCCTCTAATGAAAAACTGTTTTTT.

This clone appeared once. The chain is built from TRBV11-2 and TRBJ2-7, with a possible D match to TRBD1 (6 bases). The CDR3 is made up of 15 amino acids. Trimming took 5 bases from V and 0 from J, leaving 14 bases between them. Germline V lookup: CDR1 SGHAT, CDR2 FQNNGV. The CDR3 reads CASSQGGMRSYEQYF. CDR3 DNA sequence: TGTGCCAGCAGCCAAGGGGGAATGCGCTCCTACGAGCAGTACTTC.

This clone appeared once. The chain joins TRBV6-2 or TRBV6-3 to TRBJ1-2; D unclear. The CDR3 is 12 residues long. CDR1 and CDR2 (germline): MNHEY, SVGEGT. Between the trimmed V and J ends, which lost 2 bases and 6 bases, there was a span of 7 bases. CDR3: CASSYAADGYTF. The CDR3 region has the DNA TGTGCCAGCAGTTACGCTGCAGATGGCTACACCTTC.

This clone was counted at least ten times. The rearrangement uses TRBV3-1 (or the pseudogene TRBV3-2) and TRBJ2-5; maybe TRBD2 (5 bases). The CDR3 is made up of 16 amino acids. Germline V gene data show CDR1 as LGHDT and CDR2 as YNNKEL (reference sequence). V lost 2 bases and J lost 4, with 17 bases in between. In DNA form, the CDR3 reads TGTGCCAGCAGCCAACCTCCGGGCCGCGGGTTAGAGACCCAGTACTTC. Amino acids: CASSQPPGRGLETQYF.

The chain joins TRBV4-1 to TRBJ1-1; a weak D match, TRBD1 (5 bases). CDR1 is MGHRA and CDR2 is YSYEKL in the germline V gene. V lost 1 base and J lost 3, with 12 bases in between. This CDR3 has 15 residues. DNA for the CDR3: TGCGCCAGCAGCCAAGTAGGGTCAGGGCACACTGAAGCTTTCTTT. It codes for CASSQVGSGHTEAFF.

This clone has just a few counts. The rearrangement joins TRBV10-1 to TRBJ1-1; no clear D gene. Trimming stripped 3 bases from V and 1 base from J, with 15 bases between. Germline CDR1 is WNHNN and CDR2 is SYGVQD (reference sequence). This CDR3 comprises 16 residues. The CDR3 protein is CASSDGGPEANTEAFF. The CDR3 DNA sequence: TGCGCCAGCAGTGATGGAGGCCCGGAGGCGAACACTGAAGCTTTCTTT.

This chain joins TRBV2 and TRBJ2-7, with TRBD2 identical over 10 bases. This CDR3 has 13 residues. The germline V gene has CDR1 SNHLY and CDR2 FYNNEI. V was pared by 6 bases and J by 7 bases, with 6 bases of the junction left unmatched. CDR3: CASRLAGEGEQYF. CDR3 DNA sequence: TGTGCCAGCAGGCTAGCGGGGGAGGGGGAGCAGTACTTC.

This chain links TRBV4-1 with TRBJ1-2; D is perhaps TRBD1 (6 bases). Germline V CDR1 and CDR2: MGHRA, YSYEKL. There are 16 residues in the CDR3. V was clipped by 2 bases and J by 4 bases, with 17 bases between them. The CDR3 sequence is CASSQLDQGYGYGYTF. CDR3 coding DNA: TGCGCCAGCAGCCAACTAGACCAGGGGTACGGCTATGGCTACACCTTC.

This clone appeared once. V and J are TRBV11-2 and TRBJ1-6, with 7 bases identical to TRBD1. The CDR3 sequence is 14 residues long. CDR1 is SGHAT, CDR2 FQNNGV, per germline. After removal of 3 bases from V and 7 bases from J, the junction contained 3 bases not matched to a gene. The CDR3 nucleotides read TGTGCCAGCAGCTTTAGCAGGGGGAATTCACCCCTCCACTTT. Protein: CASSFSRGNSPLHF.

The chain is built from TRBV13 and TRBJ2-1, with D tentatively TRBD2 (6 bases). Germline CDR1 PRHDT, CDR2 FYEKMQ (reference sequence). V was cut by 5 bases and J by 10 bases, with 15 bases left in between. This CDR3 has 13 amino acids. Here the CDR3 reads CASSPGLQTEQFF. The DNA of the CDR3 is TGTGCCAGCAGCCCGGGACTTCAGACCGAGCAGTTCTTC.

This chain links TRBV28 with TRBJ1-1; 8 bases fit TRBD1. The CDR3 is made up of 16 amino acids. Germline V gene data show CDR1 as MDHEN and CDR2 as SYDVKM. Trimming removed 5 bases from V and 6 bases from J; junction bases left unmatched: 14. The chain's CDR3 is CASSERIQGGVPEAFF. The CDR3 bases are TGTGCCAGCAGTGAGAGGATACAGGGGGGGGTCCCTGAAGCTTTCTTT.

The chain has TRBV13 and TRBJ1-5, with D perhaps matching TRBD1 (5 bases). The CDR3 is 15 residues long. CDR1 and CDR2 (germline): PRHDT, FYEKMQ (reference sequence). Trimming stripped 0 bases from V and 5 bases from J, with 11 bases between. The chain's CDR3 is CASSLGLTRDQPQHF. CDR3 bases: TGTGCCAGCAGCTTAGGCCTTACCAGGGATCAGCCCCAGCATTTT.